Each of the 3 T cell receptor beta chains below was sequenced from the same sample in a study of blood T cell repertoires in COVID-19. TCRdb's table, derived via immunoSEQ multiplex PCR, lists solely in-frame clones and lacks some. The top ten hold roughly 5% of the sample, which has about 140,000 clones, around nine tenths seen once. The sequenced material came from peripheral blood. These receptors all come from a human donor in a cohort sampled during active COVID-19.

V and J are TRBV13 and TRBJ2-5; 7 bases agree with TRBD1. J lost 4 bases, V lost 5 bases, and 7 bases had no gene match. Looked up from germline, CDR1 is PRHDT and CDR2 is FYEKMQ (reference sequence). The CDR3 runs 14 residues. Here the CDR3 DNA reads TGTGCCAGCAGCCCTCGACAGGGTGGAGAGACCCAGTACTTC. Encoded protein: CASSPRQGGETQYF.

The chain couples TRBV6-5 to TRBJ1-2, with a weak D call TRBD1 (5 bases). Trimming took 6 bases from V and 4 from J, leaving 6 bases between them. This CDR3 is 11 amino acids long. The V gene's germline CDR1 is MNHEY and CDR2 SVGAGI. The DNA of the CDR3 is TGTGCCAGCAGGCAGGGCTATGGCTACACCTTC. Its translation: CASRQGYGYTF.

This clone showed up just once. The chain couples TRBV12-2 to TRBJ2-7; no DNA check was done on the table's D call, TRBD2. TRBV12-2 is marked as a pseudogene. The CDR3 is 16 amino acids. DNA of the CDR3: TGTGCAAGTCGCTTAGGAGACGGGAGGGCCCTTACCGAGCAGTACTTC. This codes for CASRLGDGRALTEQYF.